What follows are 21 T cell receptor beta chains derived from one specimen sequenced in a study of cytomegalovirus exposure and HLA in healthy donors. Here immunoSEQ multiplex PCR was the method, and the copy in TCRdb shows in-frame clones only, minus some. Of 130,000 or so clones detected, about nine tenths appear once; the ten largest clones hold around 3.4%. The source material was PBMCs. The receptors derive from a young man in good health and CMV-seronegative.

The table lists this clone with a count of one. The rearrangement uses TRBV15 and TRBJ2-7; unclear D gene. Trimming took 5 bases from V and 2 from J, leaving 13 bases between them. From germline, CDR1 is LNHNV and CDR2 YYDKDF (reference sequence). The CDR3 is 14 residues long. The CDR3 DNA reads TGTGCCACCAGCCGCGTGGTTCCCACCTACGAGCAGTACTTC. Amino acids: CATSRVVPTYEQYF.

A note on this clone: This sample includes further DNA sequences coding for the same CDR3. V gene TRBV6-5 combines with J gene TRBJ2-7; the match to TRBD1 covers 11 bases. Per the germline V gene, CDR1 is MNHEY and CDR2 is SVGAGI. The CDR3 totals 15 residues. The V segment lost 0 bases and the J segment 4 bases; nucleotides outside the gene matches: 2. In DNA form, the CDR3 reads TGTGCCAGCAGTTACTCCGGGACAGGGGGATACGAGCAGTACTTC. Encoded protein: CASSYSGTGGYEQYF.

The chain joins TRBV7-6 to TRBJ2-5; D gene ambiguous. CDR1 SGHVS and CDR2 FNYEAQ come from the germline V gene. The CDR3 contains 13 residues. Trimming took off 3 bases at V and 2 bases at J, with 7 bases between the two ends. Here the CDR3 reads CASSFSRQETQYF. In DNA, the CDR3 is TGTGCCAGCAGCTTCTCCCGTCAAGAGACCCAGTACTTC. Drawing the rest from reference TRBV7-6 and TRBJ2-5, the complete variable domain is GAGVSQSPRYKVTKRGQDVALRCDPISGHVSLYWYRQALGQGPEFLTYFNYEAQQDKSGLPNDRFSAERPEGSISTLTIQRTEQRDSAMYRCASSFSRQETQYFGPGTRLLVL.

The chain carries TRBV4-2 and TRBJ2-4, with TRBD2 matching over 8 bases. After removal of 5 bases from V and 3 bases from J, the junction contained 6 bases not matched to a gene. CDR3 size: 15 residues. Germline assignment: CDR1 LGHNA and CDR2 YNFKEQ. The CDR3 sequence: CASSSGGPGKNIQYF. In nucleotides, the CDR3 is TGTGCCAGCAGCTCGGGGGGGCCGGGCAAAAACATTCAGTACTTC.

The chain recombines TRBV5-1 with TRBJ2-7; 8 bases line up with TRBD1. The CDR3 is 14 residues long. The V segment lost 1 base and the J segment 7 bases; nucleotides outside the gene matches: 7. Germline lookup yields CDR1 SGHRS and CDR2 YFSETQ. CDR3 loop: CASSLTQGAWEQYF. In DNA form, the CDR3 reads TGCGCCAGCAGCTTGACGCAGGGGGCTTGGGAGCAGTACTTC.

The chain carries TRBV7-9 and TRBJ1-6; no firm D call. The V gene lost 5 bases and the J gene lost 9 bases, with 8 bases spanning the gap. The CDR3 contains 12 residues. The germline gives CDR1 SEHNR, CDR2 FQNEAQ (reference sequence). CDR3 DNA: TGTGCCAGCAGCCAACAGCTTTCACCCCTCCACTTT. Protein product: CASSQQLSPLHF.

The chain joins TRBV7-6 to TRBJ2-5; 8 bases map to TRBD1. Germline-derived CDR1 and CDR2 are SGHVS and FNYEAQ. Unmatched junction bases numbered 14, after V lost 5 bases and J lost 6 bases. The CDR3 is 16 amino acids. DNA for the CDR3: TGTGCCAGCAGCCAAAGGGACAGGCAAGACGGGAAGACCCAGTACTTC. Residues: CASSQRDRQDGKTQYF. The complete variable domain, with remaining parts taken from reference TRBV7-6 and TRBJ2-5, reads GAGVSQSPRYKVTKRGQDVALRCDPISGHVSLYWYRQALGQGPEFLTYFNYEAQQDKSGLPNDRFSAERPEGSISTLTIQRTEQRDSAMYRCASSQRDRQDGKTQYFGPGTRLLVL.

V gene TRBV29-1 combines with J gene TRBJ2-1; D remains unclear. Deletions cut 4 bases from V and 0 bases from J, with 7 bases between. The CDR3 has 13 amino acids. Germline V lookup: CDR1 SQVTM, CDR2 ANQGSEA. The CDR3 bases are TGCAGCGTTGTGCGGATCTCCTACAATGAGCAGTTCTTC. It codes for CSVVRISYNEQFF.

V gene TRBV27 combines with J gene TRBJ1-2; D perhaps matches TRBD1 (5 bases). Trimming left V 5 bases short and J 4 bases short, with 14 bases between. Per the germline V gene, CDR1 is MNHEY and CDR2 is SMNVEV (reference sequence). This CDR3 spans 14 amino acids. The DNA for the CDR3 is TGTGCCAGCAGTGGTTGGGGCACGGGCTATGGCTACACCTTC. It codes for CASSGWGTGYGYTF.

V and J are TRBV28 and TRBJ1-2, with 9 bases lining up with TRBD1. With 7 bases clipped from V and 6 bases from J, the junction kept 6 bases outside the gene matches. The V gene's germline CDR1 is MDHEN and CDR2 SYDVKM. The CDR3 has 13 residues. The CDR3 sequence: CASKRDRAHGYTF. As DNA, the CDR3 is TGTGCCAGCAAGCGGGACAGGGCACATGGCTACACCTTC.

V gene TRBV7-7 combines with J gene TRBJ2-7, with 10 bases matching TRBD1. Losses at the gene ends were 3 bases for V and 4 bases for J; bases not matched to a gene: 3. The length of the CDR3 is 14 residues. The germline V gene has CDR1 SSHAT and CDR2 FNYEAQ (reference sequence). CDR3 region: CASSLGTGAYEQYF. The DNA for the CDR3 is TGTGCCAGCAGCTTGGGGACAGGGGCATACGAGCAGTACTTC. The whole variable domain, remainder taken from reference TRBV7-7 and TRBJ2-7, is GAGVSQSPRYKVTKRGQDVTLRCDPISSHATLYWYQQALGQGPEFLTYFNYEAQPDKSGLPSDRFSAERPEGSISTLTIQRTEQRDSAMYRCASSLGTGAYEQYFGPGTRLTVT.

The V call is TRBV7-3, the J call TRBJ2-1; a weak D match, TRBD2 (6 bases). The germline V gene has CDR1 SGHTA and CDR2 FQGTGA. With 5 bases removed from V and 7 bases from J, the gap between germline ends came to 15 bases. This CDR3 contains 14 residues. The CDR3 loop reads CASSDPGLRNEQFF. The DNA of the CDR3 is TGTGCCAGCAGCGATCCGGGACTCAGGAATGAGCAGTTCTTC.

The chain joins TRBV5-1 to TRBJ2-2; 8 bases are a match to TRBD2. V gave up 3 bases and J gave up 2 bases; unmatched junction bases: 3. This CDR3 has 15 residues. Looked up from germline, CDR1 is SGHRS and CDR2 is YFSETQ. This CDR3 reads CASSWTSLNTGELFF. CDR3 coding DNA: TGCGCCAGCAGCTGGACTAGCTTAAACACCGGGGAGCTGTTTTTT.

The chain employs TRBV6-1 and TRBJ2-5; TRBD2 might be the D (5 bases). V was clipped by 5 bases and J by 2 bases, with 15 bases between them. CDR3 size: 15 residues. Per germline, CDR1 MNHNS and CDR2 SASEGT. In DNA form, the CDR3 reads TGTGCCAGCAGTACCACTAGAACCTCTCAAGAGACCCAGTACTTC. Residues: CASSTTRTSQETQYF.

This clone was found once. This sequence joins TRBV5-4 and TRBJ1-2; TRBD1 matches 11 bases. Trimming cost V 2 bases and J 7 bases; bases outside gene matches: 4. Germline V lookup: CDR1 SGHNT, CDR2 YYREEE (reference sequence). The CDR3 extends over 14 amino acids. This CDR3 is CASSFTGTGGGYTF. CDR3 nucleotides: TGTGCCAGCAGCTTTACCGGGACAGGGGGTGGCTACACCTTC.

The chain is built from TRBV19 and TRBJ2-2, with D unresolved. CDR1 is LNHDA and CDR2 is SQIVND in the germline V gene (reference sequence). The CDR3 loop spans 11 amino acids. V was trimmed by 8 bases and J by 5 bases, leaving 6 bases between them. CDR3: CASRGTGELFF. CDR3 nucleotides: TGTGCCAGTCGAGGAACCGGGGAGCTGTTTTTT.

DNA for the CDR3: TGTGCCAGCAGTTTAGGTAGGGGCTCCTACGAGCAGTACTTC. Translated: CASSLGRGSYEQYF. The chain joins TRBV28 to TRBJ2-7, with a possible D match to TRBD1 (5 bases). In germline, CDR1 is MDHEN, CDR2 SYDVKM. The CDR3 covers 14 residues. V dropped 2 bases and J dropped 0 bases, with 8 bases sitting between them.

V gene TRBV5-4 combines with J gene TRBJ2-7; the D gene is possibly TRBD1 (6 bases). The V gene's germline CDR1 is SGHNT and CDR2 YYREEE (reference sequence). The CDR3 is 14 amino acids. Trimming stripped 4 bases from V and 3 bases from J, with 14 bases between. The DNA for the CDR3 is TGTGCCAGCAGCCCGGACAGACAACACTACGAGCAGTACTTC. Protein product: CASSPDRQHYEQYF.

This clone was counted once. This chain connects TRBV6-6 to TRBJ2-2; D perhaps matches TRBD1 (6 bases). V was cut by 4 bases and J by 4 bases, with 13 bases left in between. CDR1 MNHNY and CDR2 SVGAGI come from the germline V gene (reference sequence). The CDR3 length is 15 residues. CDR3 sequence reads: CASSSGTPTTGELFF. The CDR3, as DNA: TGTGCCAGCAGTTCGGGGACACCCACCACCGGGGAGCTGTTTTTT.

The chain joins TRBV6-6 to TRBJ1-2, with D possibly matching TRBD1 (6 bases). V lost 6 bases and J lost 2, with 10 bases in between. The CDR3 has 13 amino acids. Germline CDR1 is MNHNY and CDR2 is SVGAGI (reference sequence). As DNA, the CDR3 is TGTGCCAGCAGACAACAGGGAAACTATGGCTACACCTTC. Translating it yields CASRQQGNYGYTF.

The rearrangement uses TRBV7-9 and TRBJ1-1; the D gene is possibly TRBD1 (5 bases). The CDR3 extends over 13 amino acids. Germline CDR1 is SEHNR and CDR2 is FQNEAQ (reference sequence). V lost 3 bases to trimming and J lost 1 base, with 6 bases between them. The CDR3 DNA follows: TGTGCCAGCAGCTTCGGGGGGAACACTGAAGCTTTCTTT. Its translation is CASSFGGNTEAFF.